This T cell receptor (beta chain) was recorded in a study of shared clonotypes between healthy human individuals. Overall study results and limits: Non-shared clonotypes displayed generation probabilities falling below those of clonotypes present in all four donors. Sharing across four donors was highest in naive CD4 (around 5%) and lowest in memory CD8 (around 0.4%).

A remark on this clone: Its specificity is unknown. Other DNA variants within this sample encode the same CDR3.

CD4+ cell separation produced CD45RA+ naive and CD45RA-negative memory subsets. In the study's own analysis: From ImmunoSEQ came sequences covering only the junction and carrying no quality scores, so filtering differed. Repertoires were generated with immunoSEQ multiplex PCR, while TCRdb's copy carries only in-frame clones and drops some. V and J calls and clone size are as listed in that table; D and trimming were resolved from the DNA. The sample comprises approximately 2.3 million clones, just over 90% of which are singletons, and about 0.39% rests with the top ten. This receptor was taken from a man in his late teens or twenties in good health. Some clones in this sample may be carry-over from other donors' samples. The sample consisted of naive CD4+ T cells from PBMCs. Subset noted: CD45RA+ positively selected.

CDR3 bases: TGCGCCAGCAGCTTGGACCCAGGTAGCAATGAGCAGTTCTTC. This encodes CASSLDPGSNEQFF. The chain carries TRBV5-1 and TRBJ2-1; no clear D. Germline loops: CDR1 SGHRS, CDR2 YFSETQ. Trimming took 0 bases from V and 6 from J, leaving 10 bases between them. The CDR3 covers 14 residues.